This TCR beta chain was profiled in a study of cytomegalovirus exposure and HLA in healthy donors (dated 2017 in TCRdb). Regarding the research as a whole: According to a later analysis, the 120 or so validation repertoires were produced on the same platform as the roughly 720 repertoires of the first cohort. In addition to the first cohort of 650 to 800 subjects, a separate validation cohort of 120 different subjects was used. The study aimed to test whether cataloging public T cell receptors could reveal signatures of past pathogen exposure. High-throughput TCR immunosequencing, statistical association of individual TCRs with disease status, and machine learning were combined to predict cytomegalovirus infection status.

The donors were included in the validation cohort of 120 subjects, a group kept apart from the approximately 670-subject first cohort. The CDR3 runs 12 amino acids, cysteine and phenylalanine included. Just CDR3 DNA is preserved here, 36 bases in frame from base 1. CDR1 and CDR2 (LNHDA, SQIVND) derive from the germline V gene (reference sequence). A distance of 4 bases separates the germline ends of V and J, which lose 3 bases and 2 bases respectively. Here is what the overall study found, with its caveats: In a later analysis, TCRs clustered in the first cohort were found to also tend to co-occur in the approximately 120 validation repertoires, with approximately 95% of cluster scores above 0. In the study, approximately 150 TCR beta chains were listed as associated with cytomegalovirus. Across donors, most TCR sequences were observed very rarely, whereas some public TCRs were present in many individuals. The classifier was reported to diagnose cytomegalovirus status with high specificity and sensitivity in both the original cohort and the validation cohort. A later analysis lacked HLA typing for the validation cohort, so it scored co-occurrence in that cohort across all 120 repertoires. In vitro tests confirmed that a few of the cytomegalovirus-associated TCR beta chains recognize cytomegalovirus antigens. The authors suggested that the approach could potentially be extended to other disease states and immunological phenotypes.

Receptor amplification or capture employed the immunoSEQ multiplex PCR assay. On the authors' methods: A statistical classification framework was built to diagnose cytomegalovirus status from the catalog of TCR beta chain sequences. What TCRdb holds here is the immuneACCESS table cut down to in-frame rearrangements. Part of the clones is not present; checked against another copy, under half of the missing clones reflect an unresolved V gene, and the others are unexplained. V, J and clone size derive from that table, while D and trimming were established from the DNA sequence. The sample contains approximately 170,000 clones, roughly 85% of them found a single time. About a sixth of the sample comes from the top ten. Of note for this clone: The antigen this receptor binds is unknown. No much larger clone exists at a distance of one base, and base qualities are not known.

This receptor was identified in a man between 18 and 29 years old in good health and CMV-seropositive. The V and J segments used are TRBV19 and TRBJ1-2; the D gene cannot be named for sure. Material: PBMCs. In nucleotides, the sequence is TGTGCCAGTAGTATCGTCAACTATGGCTACACCTTC. This codes for CASSIVNYGYTF.